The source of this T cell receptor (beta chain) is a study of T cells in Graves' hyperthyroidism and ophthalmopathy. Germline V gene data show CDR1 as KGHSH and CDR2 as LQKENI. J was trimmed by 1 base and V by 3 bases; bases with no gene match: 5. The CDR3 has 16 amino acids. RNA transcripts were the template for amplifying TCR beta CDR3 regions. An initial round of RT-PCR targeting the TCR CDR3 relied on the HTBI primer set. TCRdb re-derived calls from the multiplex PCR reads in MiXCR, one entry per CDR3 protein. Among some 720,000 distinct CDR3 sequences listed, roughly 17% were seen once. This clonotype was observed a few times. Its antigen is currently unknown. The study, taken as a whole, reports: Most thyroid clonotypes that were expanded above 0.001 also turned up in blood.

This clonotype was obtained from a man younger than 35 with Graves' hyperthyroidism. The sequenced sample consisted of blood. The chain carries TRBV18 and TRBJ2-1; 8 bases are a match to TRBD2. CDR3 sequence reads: CASSPWASGSYNEQFF. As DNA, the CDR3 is TGTGCCAGCTCACCGTGGGCTAGCGGGTCCTACAATGAGCAGTTCTTC.